Shown below are 11 T cell receptor beta chains from a single sample sequenced in a study of PD-L1 blockade in urothelial cancer. Profiled with immunoSEQ multiplex PCR; TCRdb holds only in-frame clones, not every one. Among roughly 36,000 clones, 85% to 90% were seen once, and the ten largest hold just under 2%. This specimen was PBMCs, taken around atezolizumab (anti-PD-L1) treatment. Every receptor here comes from a man in his fifties or sixties with urothelial cancer.

V gene TRBV27 combines with J gene TRBJ2-7, with 11 nucleotides matching TRBD1. The CDR3 contains 14 residues. Trimming cost V 7 bases and J 5 bases; bases outside gene matches: 7. CDR1 and CDR2 (germline): MNHEY, SMNVEV (reference sequence). CDR3 region: CASIRTGGFHEQYF. The CDR3 nucleotides are TGTGCCAGCATCCGGACAGGGGGCTTCCACGAGCAGTACTTC.

V is TRBV5-1 and J is TRBJ2-1; 13 nucleotides line up with TRBD2. The CDR3 contains 14 residues. V dropped 4 bases and J dropped 10; count of bases not matched to a gene: 5. CDR1 SGHRS and CDR2 YFSETQ come from the germline V gene. DNA for the CDR3: TGCGCCAGCAGCCAGGGACTAGCGGGGTTGGAGCAGTTCTTC. Translated, it gives CASSQGLAGLEQFF.

The chain uses TRBV6-5 and TRBJ1-2; D perhaps matches TRBD1 (6 bases). Germline CDR1 reads MNHEY; CDR2 reads SVGAGI. V was shortened by 1 base and J by 4 bases, with 10 bases between the two germline ends. There are 14 residues in the CDR3. CDR3 sequence: CASSYLTDSYGYTF. CDR3 DNA sequence: TGTGCCAGCAGTTACTTGACGGACAGCTATGGCTACACCTTC.

With regard to this clone: Germline is not matched at one junction end, which may reflect a read error. This chain connects TRBV5-6 to TRBJ2-7; 15 bases agree with TRBD2. The CDR3 covers 17 residues. Germline CDR1 SGHDT, CDR2 YYEEEE. The CDR3 spells CASSPGLAGGFSHEQYF. The DNA for the CDR3 is TGTGCCAGCAGCCCGGGACTAGCGGGGGGATTCTCCCACGAGCAGTACTTC.

V is TRBV11-2 and J is TRBJ2-7; D might be TRBD1 (5 bases). CDR1 and CDR2 from the germline V gene are SGHAT and FQNNGV. The CDR3 is 12 amino acids. The germline V and J ends were trimmed by 5 bases and 6 bases, with 11 bases remaining between them. CDR3 loop: CASSAQGIEQYF. The DNA for the CDR3 is TGTGCCAGCAGCGCGCAGGGAATCGAGCAGTACTTC.

The V gene is TRBV5-1, the J gene TRBJ1-3, with 10 bases aligning to TRBD1. Trimming at V came to 2 bases and at J to 2 bases, leaving 4 bases not matched to a gene. Germline V gene sequence: CDR1 SGHRS, CDR2 YFSETQ. The CDR3 is made up of 16 amino acids. Here the CDR3 DNA reads TGCGCCAGCAGCTTTACAGGGACAGGGGCTGGAAACACCATATATTTT. Its protein product is CASSFTGTGAGNTIYF.

This chain joins TRBV6-1 and TRBJ2-1; possible D gene TRBD2, 6 bases. The CDR3 is made up of 16 amino acids. V gave up 4 bases and J gave up 5 bases, with 18 bases separating them. CDR1 and CDR2 from the germline V gene are MNHNS and SASEGT. Written as DNA, the CDR3 is TGTGCCAGCAGTGGCCCAATGGCGGGGCAGAACAATGAGCAGTTCTTC. Amino acid sequence: CASSGPMAGQNNEQFF.

V usage is TRBV10-1 and J usage is TRBJ1-1, with D hard to call. V lost 8 bases, J lost 1 base, and 8 bases lay in between. CDR3 length: 12 amino acids. Germline V lookup: CDR1 WNHNN, CDR2 SYGVQD (reference sequence). CDR3 DNA: TGCGCCAGCTCGGAGGGGAACACTGAAGCTTTCTTT. Amino acids: CASSEGNTEAFF.

The chain carries TRBV5-4 and TRBJ2-1, with TRBD2 matching 15 bases. The CDR3 has 16 residues. Trimming cost V 0 bases and J 9 bases; bases outside gene matches: 4. Germline-derived CDR1 and CDR2 are SGHNT and YYREEE (reference sequence). The CDR3 region has the DNA TGTGCCAGCAGCTTGGGGACTAGCGGGGGGGATCTTGAGCAGTTCTTC. Translated, it gives CASSLGTSGGDLEQFF.

This clone was seen once. This CDR3 reads CASSKDRVTEAFF. The CDR3 DNA follows: TGTGCCAGCAGCAAAGACAGGGTAACTGAAGCTTTCTTT. The gene calls are TRBV5-4 and TRBJ1-1; TRBD1 aligns across 7 bases. After removal of 4 bases from V and 5 bases from J, the junction contained 5 bases not matched to a gene. The CDR3 totals 13 residues. Per the germline V gene, CDR1 is SGHNT and CDR2 is YYREEE (reference sequence).

The chain links TRBV9 to TRBJ2-7; perhaps TRBD2 as D (6 bases). Looked up from germline, CDR1 is SGDLS and CDR2 is YYNGEE. The CDR3 contains 15 residues. V was clipped by 0 bases and J by 3 bases, with 13 bases between them. CDR3 DNA sequence: TGTGCCAGCAGCGTAGGCGATGAGGGAGGCTACGAGCAGTACTTC. Encoded protein: CASSVGDEGGYEQYF.